This TCR beta chain was captured by sequencing in a study of spatial heterogeneity in lung cancer (dated by TCRdb to the late 2010s). About the full investigation: Beta-chain transcripts were consistently detected in greater numbers than alpha-chain transcripts, which likely reflected higher beta-chain transcript abundance. TCR alpha and beta repertoires were quantitatively compared across multiple tumor regions, matched nontumor lung and blood in non-small cell lung cancer. At surgery, both alpha and beta chains were TCR-sequenced in some 220 tumor regions, approximately 64 matched nontumor lung samples and around 50 PBMC samples. In the raw uncorrected reads, each unique combination of TCR and UMI appeared on average more than ten times. TCR repertoire features were related to nonsynonymous mutation counts determined by whole-exome sequencing of tumor tissue.

Points the paper makes about the study in general: Ubiquitous expanded tumor TCRs showed up in blood more often at tumor resection than at routine follow-up. Additional single-cell paired TCR alpha and beta sequencing was considered necessary to confirm, at a functional level, the hypothesis that regional TCRs recognize regional mutations.

CDR1 and CDR2, looked up from the germline V gene (reference sequence), are DFQATT and SNEGSKA. Taken from cysteine to phenylalanine, the CDR3 has 14 residues. Solely the CDR3 DNA is kept, with 42 bases framed from the first base. Cut back by 0 bases and 7 bases, the V and J ends lie 16 bases apart. The time point label of this sample denotes: sample taken at primary tumor resection. Whole RNA extracted from tumor and nontumor lung tissue, or from cryopreserved PBMC samples, was used for TCR sequencing without cell sorting. Donors were 72 patients with early-stage, untreated non-small cell lung cancer from the lung TRACERx cohort. A patient was chosen for TCR sequencing only when enough RNA was available from at least two tumor regions. About this clonotype itself: What antigen it recognizes has not been identified. One base away there is no much larger clone; base qualities are not given.

The library was produced with 5' RACE. The instrument was a NextSeq 500. To allow correction of PCR and sequencing errors, the TCR library protocol tagged every TCR cDNA molecule with a unique molecular identifier. On the study's bioinformatics: Decombinator tools were used for TCR identification, UMI-based error correction and CDR3 extraction. Expanded TCRs were defined as those above a frequency of 2 per 1,000, corresponding to the top 1% of the tumor frequency distribution. Renyi diversity was calculated using the R vegan package after each repertoire was subsampled 100 times to 5,000 TCRs. To build CDR3 similarity networks, amino acid triplet string-kernel similarity was used, and CDR3s were connected when their pairwise similarity was above 0.82. Through fastp at Q25 and MiXCR, TCRdb rebuilt clones from the public reads, retaining in-frame beta chains. Each CDR3 protein gets just one entry, which takes the most common genes and DNA from the rows behind it. The authors' filters were not applied to this entry. Across this sample there are approximately 81,000 distinct CDR3 sequences, with over 10% seen only once. The top ten hold about 4.5% of the sample.

The chain employs TRBV20-1 and TRBJ2-7; the D segment is perhaps TRBD1 or TRBD2, each sharing 5 matched bases. The source of this sequence is a male donor with early-stage non-small cell lung cancer. The specimen comprised PBMCs, sampled at surgery. The CDR3 here reads CSARDSRGGREQYF. The DNA sequence reads TGCAGTGCTAGAGATTCCCGGGGCGGACGGGAGCAGTACTTC.